These 26 T cell receptor beta chains share one sample of origin, sequenced in a study of blood T cell repertoires in COVID-19 (dated by TCRdb to about 2020). Libraries came from the immunoSEQ multiplex PCR assay. The immuneACCESS repertoire file appears here via TCRdb, limited to in-frame rearrangements. These files lack a portion of the clones; in checked studies, under half of the deficit traces to unresolved V genes, and the cause of the others is not known. For this sample there are 200,000 to 250,000 clones; roughly 85% appear just once. Approximately 5.1% of the sample belongs to the ten largest clones. Source material: peripheral blood. The receptors here all came from a man between 50 and 59 years old with COVID-19, enrolled during active disease.

This chain uses TRBV5-6 with TRBJ1-2; 9 bases are a match to TRBD1. The V gene's germline CDR1 is SGHDT and CDR2 YYEEEE. This CDR3 has 16 residues. The V and J ends lost 1 base and 7 bases, in that order; junction bases with no gene match: 11. The CDR3 nucleotides read TGTGCCAGCAGCTTGAGGACAGGGGTGATCTTTAGTGGCTACACCTTC. Translated, it gives CASSLRTGVIFSGYTF.

This chain joins TRBV6-5 and TRBJ2-2, with D unresolved. The CDR3 covers 13 residues. With 4 bases removed from V and 8 bases from J, the gap between germline ends came to 11 bases. Germline assignment: CDR1 MNHEY and CDR2 SVGAGI. In DNA form, the CDR3 reads TGTGCCAGCAGTTTCTTCGCTCGGGGGGAGCTGTTTTTT. It yields the protein CASSFFARGELFF.

This chain links TRBV5-3 with TRBJ2-4; TRBD1 matches at 8 bases. TRBV5-3 is an open reading frame, and its role is uncertain. The CDR3 length is 14 residues. J was trimmed by 7 bases and V by 3 bases; bases with no gene match: 6. CDR3 sequence reads: CARSSRQGSNIQYF. The CDR3 region has the DNA TGTGCCAGAAGCTCGCGACAGGGGTCTAACATTCAGTACTTC.

The chain combines TRBV6-2 or TRBV6-3 with TRBJ2-1, with 11 bases that match TRBD2. The ends lost 0 bases at V and 0 bases at J; junction bases unmatched: 7. From germline, CDR1 is MNHEY and CDR2 SVGEGT. The CDR3 contains 19 residues. CDR3 nucleotides: TGTGCCAGCAGTTACTCGCTACTAGCGGGGGCCAGCTCCTACAATGAGCAGTTCTTC. This sequence encodes CASSYSLLAGASSYNEQFF.

The V and J genes are TRBV4-3 and TRBJ2-1; 7 positions match TRBD1. V was clipped by 1 base and J by 2 bases; unmatched bases: 5. This CDR3 spans 16 amino acids. Germline loops: CDR1 LGHNA, CDR2 YSLEER. DNA of the CDR3: TGCGCCAGCAGCCAAGTCCCCGGGACAGCCTACAATGAGCAGTTCTTC. Residues: CASSQVPGTAYNEQFF.

CDR3 in DNA: TGTGCCAGCAGCTTAGGGCGGGGGAGAGGGCAGCCCCAGCATTTT. Its protein product is CASSLGRGRGQPQHF. The gene calls are TRBV7-2 and TRBJ1-5; D may be TRBD1 (5 bases). V lost 1 base to trimming and J lost 7 bases, with 14 bases between them. CDR1 is SGHTA and CDR2 is FQGNSA in the germline V gene. CDR3 length equals 15 residues. Complete variable domain (other parts from reference TRBV7-2 and TRBJ1-5): GAGVSQSPSNKVTEKGKDVELRCDPISGHTALYWYRQSLGQGLEFLIYFQGNSAPDKSGLPSDRFSAERTGGSVSTLTIQRTQQEDSAVYLCASSLGRGRGQPQHFGDGTRLSIL.

This clone was seen only a few times. The chain is built from TRBV5-4 and TRBJ2-2, with TRBD1 matching over 7 bases. The CDR3 spans 14 residues. The junction had 3 bases not matched to a gene; V was cut back by 2 bases and J by 5 bases. Germline-derived CDR1 and CDR2 are SGHNT and YYREEE (reference sequence). CDR3 nucleotide sequence: TGTGCCAGCAGCTTCGACAGGGAAACCGGGGAGCTGTTTTTT. Translation: CASSFDRETGELFF. Supplemented by reference TRBV5-4 and TRBJ2-2, the full variable domain reads ETGVTQSPTHLIKTRGQQVTLRCSSQSGHNTVSWYQQALGQGPQFIFQYYREEENGRGNFPPRFSGLQFPNYSSELNVNALELDDSALYLCASSFDRETGELFFGEGSRLTVL.

This clone was detected many times. This chain links TRBV10-2 with TRBJ1-1; D is perhaps TRBD1 (5 bases). The V gene's germline CDR1 is WSHSY and CDR2 SAAADI. V was cut by 2 bases and J by 5 bases, with 12 bases left in between. The CDR3 totals 14 residues. As DNA, the CDR3 is TGCGCCAGCAGTGAGCAGGGTATCAATACTGAAGCTTTCTTT. Encoded protein: CASSEQGINTEAFF.

J is TRBJ1-2 and V is TRBV6-2 or TRBV6-3; the match to TRBD1 covers 7 bases. Germline V gene data show CDR1 as MNHEY and CDR2 as SVGEGT. The CDR3 has 14 amino acids. Trimming removed 0 bases from V and 7 bases from J; junction bases left unmatched: 5. CDR3 protein: CASSYSTGPFGYTF. The CDR3 DNA sequence: TGTGCCAGCAGTTACTCGACAGGGCCGTTTGGCTACACCTTC.

J is TRBJ1-2 and V is TRBV5-1, with D possibly being TRBD1 (5 bases). Per the germline V gene, CDR1 is SGHRS and CDR2 is YFSETQ. CDR3 size: 12 residues. Trimming stripped 1 base from V and 7 bases from J, with 8 bases between. CDR3 sequence (DNA): TGCGCCAGCAGCTTGTCGGGGGGTGGCTACACCTTC. Its protein product is CASSLSGGGYTF.

The V and J genes are TRBV9 and TRBJ1-2; D is unclear. The V gene's germline CDR1 is SGDLS and CDR2 YYNGEE. The V end lost 0 bases, the J end lost 4 bases, and 10 bases lay between the germline ends. CDR3 size: 14 residues. This chain's CDR3 is CASSVDSRGYGYTF. The DNA of the CDR3 is TGTGCCAGCAGCGTAGACTCACGGGGCTATGGCTACACCTTC.

The gene calls are TRBV6-2 or TRBV6-3 and TRBJ2-7; D unclear. Germline CDR1 reads MNHEY; CDR2 reads SVGEGT. V was cut by 0 bases and J by 2 bases, with 11 bases left in between. The CDR3 is made up of 15 amino acids. CDR3 bases: TGTGCCAGCAGTTACTCGCCAGGTTATCCCTACGAGCAGTACTTC. Amino acid sequence: CASSYSPGYPYEQYF.

This clone was counted once. This chain uses TRBV7-9 with TRBJ2-7, with TRBD1 matching over 10 bases. Unmatched junction bases numbered 8, after V lost 0 bases and J lost 9 bases. The CDR3 length is 15 residues. Germline CDR1 SEHNR, CDR2 FQNEAQ (reference sequence). CDR3 in DNA: TGTGCCAGCAGCTTAGCGGAGACAGGGGGCGCGGGGCAGTACTTC. Translated, it gives CASSLAETGGAGQYF.

The chain links TRBV6-2 or TRBV6-3 to TRBJ2-1; D may be TRBD2 (5 bases). CDR1 MNHEY and CDR2 SVGEGT come from the germline V gene. This CDR3 is 17 amino acids long. Trimming pared 5 bases from V and 0 bases from J, leaving 17 bases between. The CDR3 DNA reads as TGTGCCAGCAGTCCCCATGAGGGTCTTAGCTCCTACAATGAGCAGTTCTTC. Its protein product is CASSPHEGLSSYNEQFF.

The chain uses TRBV18 and TRBJ2-1, with 8 bases that match TRBD2. The CDR3 is 13 amino acids. With V trimmed by 1 base and J by 8 bases, 1 base remained unmatched. Germline CDR1 and CDR2: KGHSH and LQKENI. CDR3 protein: CASSPLLADEQFF. The CDR3 coding sequence is TGTGCCAGCTCACCACTACTAGCGGATGAGCAGTTCTTC.

The V call is TRBV6-2 or TRBV6-3, the J call TRBJ2-5; possibly TRBD2 for D (5 bases). Germline CDR1 and CDR2: MNHEY and SVGEGT. The CDR3 is 16 residues long. Trimming stripped 2 bases from V and 1 base from J, with 14 bases between. CDR3 nucleotides: TGTGCCAGCAGTTACATATTTGAGGGCATCCAAGAGACCCAGTACTTC. Its translation: CASSYIFEGIQETQYF.

The chain couples TRBV18 to TRBJ2-7; 10 bases align to TRBD2. CDR1 KGHSH and CDR2 LQKENI come from the germline V gene. This CDR3 is 19 amino acids long. Germline trimming cut 5 bases from V and 1 base from J; bases unmatched to any gene: 17. The CDR3 here is CASSANRVGLAGESYEQYF. CDR3 DNA sequence: TGTGCCAGCTCAGCAAACAGGGTAGGGCTAGCGGGGGAGTCCTACGAGCAGTACTTC.

As regards this clone: One junction end does not reproduce the germline sequence, and a read error may be involved. The chain links TRBV7-7 to TRBJ1-5; D is unclear. Germline lookup yields CDR1 SSHAT and CDR2 FNYEAQ (reference sequence). The CDR3 consists of 11 residues. This CDR3 reads CASTRGEIQHF. DNA of the CDR3: TGTGCTAGCACCCGCGGGGAGATTCAGCATTTT. Using reference TRBV7-7 and TRBJ1-5 for the parts outside the CDR3, the full variable domain is GAGVSQSPRYKVTKRGQDVTLRCDPISSHATLYWYQQALGQGPEFLTYFNYEAQPDKSGLPSDRFSAERPEGSISTLTIQRTEQRDSAMYRCASTRGEIQHFGDGTRLSIL.

A single count supports this clone. The chain employs TRBV19 and TRBJ1-2, with 9 bases identical to TRBD1. V shed 5 bases, J shed 4 bases, and the junction held 5 bases outside the gene matches. Germline CDR1 and CDR2: LNHDA and SQIVND (reference sequence). The CDR3 is 14 amino acids. The CDR3 nucleotides are TGTGCCAGTAGTTTGAAGACAGGGGGCTATGGCTACACCTTC. Translated, it gives CASSLKTGGYGYTF.

V and J are TRBV10-3 and TRBJ1-1; 7 bases agree with TRBD1. J lost 5 bases, V lost 5 bases, and 8 bases had no gene match. This CDR3 contains 14 residues. Germline CDR1 reads ENHRY; CDR2 reads SYGVKD. The CDR3 protein is CAISPDRVETEAFF. The CDR3 coding sequence is TGTGCCATCAGTCCCGACAGGGTGGAGACTGAAGCTTTCTTT.

This clone was detected only once. The V and J genes are TRBV11-2 and TRBJ2-1; D may be TRBD2 (7 bases). The CDR3 length is 15 residues. Looked up from germline, CDR1 is SGHAT and CDR2 is FQNNGV. V lost 2 bases to trimming and J lost 6 bases, with 14 bases between them. CDR3 region: CASSLRGGLSNEQFF. The CDR3 DNA is TGTGCCAGCAGCTTACGCGGGGGCCTCTCCAATGAGCAGTTCTTC. Full variable domain (remainder filled in from reference TRBV11-2 and TRBJ2-1): EAGVAQSPRYKIIEKRQSVAFWCNPISGHATLYWYQQILGQGPKLLIQFQNNGVVDDSQLPKDRFSAERLKGVDSTLKIQPAKLEDSAVYLCASSLRGGLSNEQFFGPGTRLTVL.

The genes are TRBV2 and TRBJ2-3; D call uncertain. Germline CDR1 is SNHLY and CDR2 is FYNNEI. CDR3 length: 15 residues. Trimming took 1 base from V and 2 from J, leaving 10 bases between them. CDR3 bases: TGTGCCAGCAGTGAAGGAAACCTATACACAGATACGCAGTATTTT. It specifies CASSEGNLYTDTQYF.

The gene calls are TRBV5-4 and TRBJ1-2; possibly TRBD1 for D (5 bases). The CDR3 is made up of 16 amino acids. Germline V gene sequence: CDR1 SGHNT, CDR2 YYREEE (reference sequence). Trimming left V 0 bases short and J 5 bases short, with 17 bases between. The CDR3 DNA reads as TGTGCCAGCAGCTTGGCCGGGTTGGAGGGACTGTATGGCTACACCTTC. Its protein is CASSLAGLEGLYGYTF. The full variable domain, rest sourced from reference TRBV5-4 and TRBJ1-2, is ETGVTQSPTHLIKTRGQQVTLRCSSQSGHNTVSWYQQALGQGPQFIFQYYREEENGRGNFPPRFSGLQFPNYSSELNVNALELDDSALYLCASSLAGLEGLYGYTFGSGTRLTVV.

V usage is TRBV28 and J usage is TRBJ1-2; unclear D gene. This CDR3 is 11 amino acids long. V lost 7 bases, J lost 8 bases, and 11 bases lay in between. CDR1 MDHEN and CDR2 SYDVKM come from the germline V gene. The DNA for the CDR3 is TGTGCCAGCACCCAAAATCGGGGCTACACCTTC. It codes for CASTQNRGYTF.

This clone showed up just once. J is TRBJ2-2 and V is TRBV7-9, with unresolved D. The CDR3 has 14 residues. V lost 2 bases to trimming and J lost 1 base, with 5 bases between them. The germline V gene encodes CDR1 SEHNR and CDR2 FQNEAQ (reference sequence). CDR3 coding DNA: TGTGCCAGCAGCTTAAGACAGAACACCGGGGAGCTGTTTTTT. This codes for CASSLRQNTGELFF.

V gene TRBV7-8 combines with J gene TRBJ2-2; 7 bases match TRBD1. V lost 5 bases, J lost 0 bases, and 6 bases stayed unmatched. The CDR3 contains 16 residues. Germline V gene data show CDR1 as SGHVS and CDR2 as FQNEAQ. DNA of the CDR3: TGTGCCAGCAGCATCCGGGACAGCCCGAACACCGGGGAGCTGTTTTTT. This codes for CASSIRDSPNTGELFF. Full variable domain (outside the CDR3, taken from reference TRBV7-8 and TRBJ2-2): GAGVSQSPRYKVAKRGQDVALRCDPISGHVSLFWYQQALGQGPEFLTYFQNEAQLDKSGLPSDRFFAERPEGSVSTLKIQRTQQEDSAVYLCASSIRDSPNTGELFFGEGSRLTVL.